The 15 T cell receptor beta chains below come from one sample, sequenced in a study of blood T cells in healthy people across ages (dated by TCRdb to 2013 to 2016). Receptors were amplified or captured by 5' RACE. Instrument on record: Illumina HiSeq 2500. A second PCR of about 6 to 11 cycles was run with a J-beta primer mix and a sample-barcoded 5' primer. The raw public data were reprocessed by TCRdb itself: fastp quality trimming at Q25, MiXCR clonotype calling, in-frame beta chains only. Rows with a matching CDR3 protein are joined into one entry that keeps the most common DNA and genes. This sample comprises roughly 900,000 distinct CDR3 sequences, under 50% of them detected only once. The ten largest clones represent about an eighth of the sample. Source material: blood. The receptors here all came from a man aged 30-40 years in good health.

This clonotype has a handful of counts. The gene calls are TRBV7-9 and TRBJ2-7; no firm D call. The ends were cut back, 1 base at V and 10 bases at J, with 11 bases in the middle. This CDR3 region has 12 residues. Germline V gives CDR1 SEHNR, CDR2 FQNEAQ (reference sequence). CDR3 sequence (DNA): TGTGCCAGCAGCTTAGACCGCGCCGCCCAGTACTTC. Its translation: CASSLDRAAQYF.

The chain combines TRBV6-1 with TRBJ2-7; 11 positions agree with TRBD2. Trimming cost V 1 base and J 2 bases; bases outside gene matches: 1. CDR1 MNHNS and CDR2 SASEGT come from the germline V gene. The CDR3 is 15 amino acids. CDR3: CASSEETSGAYEQYF. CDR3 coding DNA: TGTGCCAGCAGTGAAGAGACTAGCGGGGCCTACGAGCAGTACTTC.

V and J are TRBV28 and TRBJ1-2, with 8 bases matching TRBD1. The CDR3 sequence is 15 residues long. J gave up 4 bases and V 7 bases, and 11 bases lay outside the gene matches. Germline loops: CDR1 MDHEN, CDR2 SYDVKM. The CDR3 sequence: CASTGLRTGSYGYTF. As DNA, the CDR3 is TGTGCCAGCACCGGACTTCGGACAGGGAGCTATGGCTACACCTTC.

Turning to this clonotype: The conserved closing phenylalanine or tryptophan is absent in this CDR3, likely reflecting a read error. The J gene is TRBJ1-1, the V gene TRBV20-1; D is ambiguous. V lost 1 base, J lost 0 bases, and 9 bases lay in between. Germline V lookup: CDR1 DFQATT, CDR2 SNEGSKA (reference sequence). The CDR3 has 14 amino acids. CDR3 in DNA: TGCAGTGCTAGAGTGCAGAAGATGAACACTGAAGCTTTCCTT. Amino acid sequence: CSARVQKMNTEAFL.

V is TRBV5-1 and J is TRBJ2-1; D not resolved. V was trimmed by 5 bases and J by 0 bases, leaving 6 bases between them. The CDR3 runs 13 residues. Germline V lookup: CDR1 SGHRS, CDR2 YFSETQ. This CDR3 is CASRSYSYNEQFF. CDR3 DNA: TGCGCCAGCAGAAGTTACTCCTACAATGAGCAGTTCTTC.

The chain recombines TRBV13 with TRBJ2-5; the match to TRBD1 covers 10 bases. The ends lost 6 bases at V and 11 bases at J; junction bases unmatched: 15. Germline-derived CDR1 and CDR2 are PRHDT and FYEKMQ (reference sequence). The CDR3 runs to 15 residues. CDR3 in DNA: TGTGCCAGCAGTCATCCGGGACAGGGGTACAAAGAGCAGTACTTC. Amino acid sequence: CASSHPGQGYKEQYF.

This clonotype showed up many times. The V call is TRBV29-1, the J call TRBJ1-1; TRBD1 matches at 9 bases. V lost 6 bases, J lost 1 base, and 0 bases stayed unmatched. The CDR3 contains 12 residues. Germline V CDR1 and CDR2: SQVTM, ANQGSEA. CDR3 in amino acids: CSVGQGNTEAFF. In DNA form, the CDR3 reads TGCAGCGTGGGACAGGGGAACACTGAAGCTTTCTTT.

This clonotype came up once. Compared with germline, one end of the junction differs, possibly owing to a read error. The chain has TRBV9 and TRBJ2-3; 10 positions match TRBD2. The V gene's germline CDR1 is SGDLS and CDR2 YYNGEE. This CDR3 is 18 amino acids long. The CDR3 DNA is TGTACCAGCAGCGTAGTTGGTAGCGGGGGGCCTTTGGGAGATACGCAGTATTTT. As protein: CTSSVVGSGGPLGDTQYF.

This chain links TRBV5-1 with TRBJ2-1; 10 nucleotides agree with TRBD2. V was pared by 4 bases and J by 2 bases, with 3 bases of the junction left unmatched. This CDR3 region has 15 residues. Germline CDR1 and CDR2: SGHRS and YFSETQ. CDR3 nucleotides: TGCGCCAGCAGCGGAAGCGGGGGGGCCTACAATGAGCAGTTCTTC. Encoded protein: CASSGSGGAYNEQFF. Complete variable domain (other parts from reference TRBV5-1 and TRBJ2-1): KAGVTQTPRYLIKTRGQQVTLSCSPISGHRSVSWYQQTPGQGLQFLFEYFSETQRNKGNFPGRFSGRQFSNSRSEMNVSTLELGDSALYLCASSGSGGAYNEQFFGPGTRLTVL.

The CDR3 loop reads CASSSRTGETQYF. Here the CDR3 DNA reads TGTGCCAGCAGTTCCAGGACAGGAGAGACCCAGTACTTC. The rearrangement joins TRBV28 to TRBJ2-5, with TRBD1 identical over 7 bases. Germline V gene lookup returns CDR1 MDHEN and CDR2 SYDVKM. V shed 4 bases, J shed 4 bases, and the junction held 3 bases outside the gene matches. The CDR3 has 13 residues.

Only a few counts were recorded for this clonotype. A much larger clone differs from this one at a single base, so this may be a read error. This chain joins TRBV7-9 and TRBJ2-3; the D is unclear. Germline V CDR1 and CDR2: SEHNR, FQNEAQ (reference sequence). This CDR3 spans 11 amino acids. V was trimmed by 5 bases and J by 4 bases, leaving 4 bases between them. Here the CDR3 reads CASSASDTQYF. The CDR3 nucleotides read TGTGCCAGCAGCGCCTCAGATACGCAGTATTTT.

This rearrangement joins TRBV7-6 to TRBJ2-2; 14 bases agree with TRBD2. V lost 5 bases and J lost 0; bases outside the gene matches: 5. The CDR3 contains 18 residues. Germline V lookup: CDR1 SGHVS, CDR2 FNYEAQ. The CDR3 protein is CASSRGLAGGTNTGELFF. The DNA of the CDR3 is TGTGCCAGCAGCCGTGGACTAGCGGGGGGCACGAACACCGGGGAGCTGTTTTTT.

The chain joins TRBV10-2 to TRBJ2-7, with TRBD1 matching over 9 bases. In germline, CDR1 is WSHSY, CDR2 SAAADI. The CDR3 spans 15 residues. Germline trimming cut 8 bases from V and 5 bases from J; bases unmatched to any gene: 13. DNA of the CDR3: TGCGCCAGCGTTTCGTCCGGGACAGGGAGGCACGAGCAGTACTTC. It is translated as CASVSSGTGRHEQYF.

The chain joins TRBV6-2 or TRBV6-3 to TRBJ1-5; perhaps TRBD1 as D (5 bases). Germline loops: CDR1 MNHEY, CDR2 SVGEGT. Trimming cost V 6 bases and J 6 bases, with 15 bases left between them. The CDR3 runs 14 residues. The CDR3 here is CASRPGPEGQPQHF. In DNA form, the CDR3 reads TGTGCCAGCAGGCCGGGACCAGAGGGTCAGCCCCAGCATTTT.

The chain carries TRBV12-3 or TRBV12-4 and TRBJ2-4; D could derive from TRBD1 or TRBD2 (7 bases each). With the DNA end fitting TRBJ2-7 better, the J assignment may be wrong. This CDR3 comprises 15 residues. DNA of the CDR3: TGTGCCAGCAGTCTACGGACAGGCGGGGGAGCCGAGCAGTACTTC. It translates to CASSLRTGGGAEQYF.